This paragraph covers one TCR beta chain sequence. This sample is drawn from a study of cytomegalovirus exposure and HLA in healthy donors. The PCR used 60 Vbeta and 13 Jbeta primers. The assay was immunoSEQ multiplex PCR, and TCRdb's table has in-frame clones only and misses some. Of about 160,000 clones listed, about 86% are singletons. Germline trimming cut 1 base from V and 13 bases from J; bases unmatched to any gene: 12. Germline lookup yields CDR1 SGHTA and CDR2 FQGNSA. CDR3 size: 15 residues. This clonotype was obtained from a woman under 30 in good health and CMV-seronegative. The sample taken for sequencing was PBMCs. The rearrangement links TRBV7-2 to TRBJ2-5; 10 nucleotides match TRBD2. DNA for the CDR3: TGTGCCAGCAGCTTAGTATCCCCAGCGGGGGGGCTGGTGTACTTC. This gives the protein CASSLVSPAGGLVYF.